This note documents a single T cell receptor (beta chain) sequence. The sample comes from a study of blood T cell repertoires in COVID-19. In the original analysis: Estimation of nucleated cell counts relied on the amplification of reference gene primers. Assay: immunoSEQ multiplex PCR; the TCRdb copy retains only in-frame clones and omits some. From that table come the V and J calls and clone size; the DNA was used to work out D and trimming. The repertoire consists of some 350,000 clones, with approximately 86% occurring once and the leading ten covering about 2.9%. Germline V gene lookup returns CDR1 MNHEY and CDR2 SVGAGI. This CDR3 region has 15 residues. With 7 bases removed from V and 1 base from J, the gap between germline ends came to 16 bases.

The sequencing input was peripheral blood. The rearrangement links TRBV6-5 to TRBJ1-1, with a tentative D call TRBD1 (5 bases). This TCR was recovered from a human donor in a cohort sampled during active COVID-19. CDR3 sequence: CASTNGRRGNTEAFF. CDR3 nucleotide sequence: TGTGCCAGCACAAACGGACGGAGGGGGAACACTGAAGCTTTCTTT.